A single sample is the source of the 26 T cell receptor beta chains below, sequenced in a study of graft-versus-host responses after intestinal transplantation. Repertoires were generated with immunoSEQ multiplex PCR, while TCRdb's copy carries only in-frame clones and drops some. The repertoire includes 99,000 or so clones, roughly 87% of them detected once, and over 0.7% sits in the top ten. For these TCRs, the target antigens are not known. The sample was unstimulated CD4+ T cells sorted from spleen or lymph node cells, taken before intestinal transplant. Receptors originate from a human donor who received an intestinal transplant.

The rearrangement joins TRBV9 to TRBJ2-3; D possibly corresponds to TRBD2 (6 bases). Germline lookup yields CDR1 SGDLS and CDR2 YYNGEE. This CDR3 has 14 residues. The V end was cut by 4 bases, the J end by 7 bases, with 16 bases between. CDR3 in amino acids: CASSPQSGLHTQYF. The CDR3 DNA follows: TGTGCCAGCAGCCCACAATCGGGACTTCATACGCAGTATTTT.

This sequence joins TRBV5-4 and TRBJ1-2, with 7 positions matching TRBD1. Looked up from germline, CDR1 is SGHNT and CDR2 is YYREEE (reference sequence). J gave up 5 bases and V 1 base, and 5 bases lay outside the gene matches. The CDR3 loop spans 14 amino acids. The CDR3 DNA reads TGTGCCAGCAGCTTGCTCGGGACAGATTATGGCTACACCTTC. Protein sequence: CASSLLGTDYGYTF.

V gene TRBV6-5 combines with J gene TRBJ1-2; a possible D gene is TRBD1 (6 bases). The CDR3 is 14 residues long. Germline CDR1 is MNHEY and CDR2 is SVGAGI. The germline V and J ends were trimmed by 6 bases and 3 bases, with 14 bases remaining between them. CDR3 coding DNA: TGTGCCAGCAGCGCCCAGGGGCCCCACTATGGCTACACCTTC. This encodes CASSAQGPHYGYTF.

The V and J genes are TRBV5-1 and TRBJ2-1; 7 bases are shared with TRBD1. Losses at the gene ends were 1 base for V and 4 bases for J; bases not matched to a gene: 5. The CDR3 sequence is 15 residues long. CDR1 and CDR2 (germline): SGHRS, YFSETQ. Written as DNA, the CDR3 is TGCGCCAGCAGCTTGTTGGGACAGAATTACAATGAGCAGTTCTTC. Translating gives CASSLLGQNYNEQFF. Using reference TRBV5-1 and TRBJ2-1 for the parts outside the CDR3, the full variable domain is KAGVTQTPRYLIKTRGQQVTLSCSPISGHRSVSWYQQTPGQGLQFLFEYFSETQRNKGNFPGRFSGRQFSNSRSEMNVSTLELGDSALYLCASSLLGQNYNEQFFGPGTRLTVL.

This clone has just a few counts. The CDR3 DNA is TGTGCCAGCAGCCATCCGACAGGGGCAGGCGAGCAGTACTTC. Translation gives CASSHPTGAGEQYF. The chain recombines TRBV11-1 with TRBJ2-7, with 8 bases that match TRBD1. Germline V lookup: CDR1 SGHAT, CDR2 FQDESV (reference sequence). The CDR3 consists of 14 residues. V dropped 5 bases and J dropped 6; count of bases not matched to a gene: 9.

The chain carries TRBV27 and TRBJ1-1; 8 positions match TRBD1. CDR1 MNHEY and CDR2 SMNVEV come from the germline V gene (reference sequence). The CDR3 has 15 amino acids. V lost 3 bases to trimming and J lost 1 base; unmatched junction nucleotides: 4. The CDR3 nucleotides read TGTGCCAGCAGTTTGGACAGGGAGGGGAACACTGAAGCTTTCTTT. Residues: CASSLDREGNTEAFF.

This CDR3 is CASSSFEGNYGYTF. CDR3 DNA: TGTGCCAGCAGTTCCTTTGAGGGGAACTATGGCTACACCTTC. The V and J genes are TRBV28 and TRBJ1-2; possibly TRBD1 for D (5 bases). From germline, CDR1 is MDHEN and CDR2 SYDVKM. The V end was cut by 4 bases, the J end by 2 bases, with 11 bases between. CDR3 length: 14 residues.

V and J are TRBV7-6 and TRBJ2-5, with TRBD2 matching 14 bases. J gave up 5 bases and V 4 bases, and 6 bases lay outside the gene matches. This CDR3 has 16 amino acids. The germline gives CDR1 SGHVS, CDR2 FNYEAQ. The CDR3 is CASSSGLAGGRETQYF. CDR3 nucleotide sequence: TGTGCCAGCAGCTCCGGACTAGCGGGGGGTCGGGAGACCCAGTACTTC.

The V gene is TRBV12-5, the J gene TRBJ2-5, with 12 bases fitting TRBD2. After removal of 6 bases from V and 5 bases from J, the junction contained 10 bases not matched to a gene. The CDR3 contains 16 residues. Germline assignment: CDR1 LGHNT and CDR2 FRNRAP. The CDR3 bases are TGTGCTAGTGGCCAAAGACTAGCGGGAGTTCTGGAGACCCAGTACTTC. This codes for CASGQRLAGVLETQYF.

The chain links TRBV7-7 to TRBJ2-5; TRBD1 matches 10 bases. Looked up from germline, CDR1 is SSHAT and CDR2 is FNYEAQ (reference sequence). J gave up 5 bases and V 5 bases, and 5 bases lay outside the gene matches. This CDR3 spans 14 amino acids. This CDR3 reads CASSRDRGWETQYF. As DNA, the CDR3 is TGTGCCAGCAGCCGGGACAGGGGTTGGGAGACCCAGTACTTC.

The rearrangement links TRBV6-1 to TRBJ2-7, with D possibly being TRBD1 or TRBD2 (5 bases each). Trimming pared 3 bases from V and 1 base from J, leaving 19 bases between. CDR1 and CDR2 from the germline V gene are MNHNS and SASEGT. The CDR3 length is 17 residues. CDR3 coding DNA: TGTGCCAGCAGTGACCGGGACCTCTTCTCCGATTCCTACGAGCAGTACTTC. Translated, it gives CASSDRDLFSDSYEQYF.

With respect to this clone: The sample contains more than one DNA sequence encoding this CDR3. The chain links TRBV9 to TRBJ1-6; 7 positions match TRBD1. Trimming cost V 0 bases and J 6 bases; bases outside gene matches: 0. There are 14 residues in the CDR3. Germline values: CDR1 SGDLS, CDR2 YYNGEE. The CDR3 region has the DNA TGTGCCAGCAGCGTAGGACAGGGTAATTCACCCCTCCACTTT. Its translation: CASSVGQGNSPLHF.

CDR3: CASSEAWGGYGYTF. The CDR3 DNA follows: TGTGCCAGCAGTGAAGCGTGGGGGGGCTATGGCTACACCTTC. The rearrangement uses TRBV6-1 and TRBJ1-2; the D gene is possibly TRBD1 (5 bases). The CDR3 length is 14 residues. V shed 0 bases and J shed 4 bases, with 9 bases lying between them. Germline CDR1 is MNHNS and CDR2 is SASEGT.

J is TRBJ1-1 and V is TRBV19, with a weak D call TRBD1 (5 bases). CDR1 is LNHDA and CDR2 is SQIVND in the germline V gene (reference sequence). The CDR3 is 14 residues long. V lost 3 bases and J 4 bases, leaving 12 bases between the germline ends. The CDR3 loop reads CASSMKGLGTEAFF. In DNA, the CDR3 is TGTGCCAGTAGTATGAAGGGGTTGGGCACTGAAGCTTTCTTT.

V and J are TRBV7-3 and TRBJ2-3; 7 bases fit TRBD1. Germline CDR1 reads SGHTA; CDR2 reads FQGTGA. The V segment lost 4 bases and the J segment 1 base; nucleotides outside the gene matches: 2. The CDR3 runs to 14 residues. The CDR3 DNA reads TGTGCCAGCAGCTCCGGGACAGGCACAGATACGCAGTATTTT. It is translated as CASSSGTGTDTQYF.

V usage is TRBV10-3 and J usage is TRBJ2-7, with no clear D. There are 13 residues in the CDR3. Germline V gene sequence: CDR1 ENHRY, CDR2 SYGVKD. V lost 3 bases and J lost 5, with 11 bases in between. The CDR3 protein is CAISESGFHEQYF. As DNA, the CDR3 is TGTGCCATCAGTGAATCTGGGTTCCACGAGCAGTACTTC.

This chain uses TRBV7-6 with TRBJ1-2, with D hard to call. In germline, CDR1 is SGHVS, CDR2 FNYEAQ. V dropped 5 bases and J dropped 5 bases, with 18 bases sitting between them. CDR3 length: 15 amino acids. The CDR3 spells CASSPDGSIGYGYTF. As DNA, the CDR3 is TGTGCCAGCAGCCCGGACGGTTCAATTGGGTATGGCTACACCTTC.

This clone was recorded a few times. The chain employs TRBV6-1 and TRBJ2-7, with D tentatively TRBD2 (5 bases). V was trimmed by 0 bases and J by 5 bases, leaving 17 bases between them. In germline, CDR1 is MNHNS, CDR2 SASEGT. The CDR3 covers 16 residues. In DNA form, the CDR3 reads TGTGCCAGCAGTGAAGCGCTGAGGTACCACGGGAACGAGCAGTACTTC. This translates into CASSEALRYHGNEQYF.

This chain uses TRBV6-1 with TRBJ1-2; D remains unclear. Germline CDR1 MNHNS, CDR2 SASEGT. The CDR3 runs to 15 residues. Trimming took off 2 bases at V and 1 base at J, with 11 bases between the two ends. As DNA, the CDR3 is TGTGCCAGCAGTGAAAGGGCGGGTATTAACTATGGCTACACCTTC. This translates into CASSERAGINYGYTF.

The V gene is TRBV19, the J gene TRBJ1-2; maybe TRBD1 (6 bases). The V gene's germline CDR1 is LNHDA and CDR2 SQIVND (reference sequence). V was shortened by 5 bases and J by 4 bases, with 17 bases between the two germline ends. This CDR3 contains 15 residues. The CDR3: CASSEVRGPGYGYTF. The CDR3 DNA reads TGTGCCAGTAGTGAGGTCCGGGGGCCGGGCTATGGCTACACCTTC.

V gene TRBV18 combines with J gene TRBJ1-3; D uncertain. Trimming left V 3 bases short and J 0 bases short, with 15 bases between. The CDR3 spans 17 residues. Germline V CDR1 and CDR2: KGHSH, LQKENI. In DNA, the CDR3 is TGTGCCAGCTCACCGGCGGCCGGACGTCTCTCTGGAAACACCATATATTTT. Its translation is CASSPAAGRLSGNTIYF.

This clone was detected a few times. The chain has TRBV5-5 and TRBJ2-1; D is unresolved. V dropped 0 bases and J dropped 8 bases, with 12 bases sitting between them. Germline V gene lookup returns CDR1 SGHKS and CDR2 YYEKEE (reference sequence). This CDR3 has 14 amino acids. The CDR3 region has the DNA TGTGCCAGCAGCTTGGTGGTGACACCCGATGAGCAGTTCTTC. Protein product: CASSLVVTPDEQFF.

The genes are TRBV7-6 and TRBJ2-7; D remains unclear. V lost 1 base to trimming and J lost 2 bases, with 6 bases between them. CDR3 size: 13 residues. Per the germline V gene, CDR1 is SGHVS and CDR2 is FNYEAQ. CDR3 DNA sequence: TGTGCCAGCAGCTTAGGAACCCCCTACGAGCAGTACTTC. This sequence encodes CASSLGTPYEQYF.

This clone was counted only a few times. This chain links TRBV6-5 with TRBJ1-2; no clear D. V was trimmed by 2 bases and J by 2 bases, leaving 12 bases between them. CDR1 and CDR2 (germline): MNHEY, SVGAGI. The CDR3 consists of 15 residues. The CDR3, as DNA: TGTGCCAGCAGTTACGCGCGAGACGGAAACTATGGCTACACCTTC. The encoded protein is CASSYARDGNYGYTF.

The V call is TRBV21-1, the J call TRBJ1-4; TRBD1 is taken as the D call from the table, unchecked against the DNA. TRBV21-1 is a recognized pseudogene. This CDR3 has 19 amino acids. The CDR3 loop is CASSKEEQGQGFQGEKLFF. Here the CDR3 DNA reads TGTGCCAGCAGCAAAGAGGAGCAAGGACAGGGGTTCCAGGGTGAAAAACTGTTTTTT.

The chain has TRBV4-1 and TRBJ1-2, with 7 bases fitting TRBD1. This CDR3 spans 16 amino acids. V lost 6 bases to trimming and J lost 3 bases; unmatched junction nucleotides: 13. Germline CDR1 is MGHRA and CDR2 is YSYEKL. CDR3 in DNA: TGCGCCAGCAGACCAAGACAGGGCAGTTCTTACTATGGCTACACCTTC. Its protein product is CASRPRQGSSYYGYTF.